The next 21 T cell receptor beta chains were all read from a single sample in a study of identical twins. In TCRdb, the 5' RACE reads were re-called with MiXCR into one record per CDR3 protein. The data contain 400,000 to 500,000 distinct CDR3 sequences, about 18% of them singletons. The specimen was naive T cells sorted from blood. These receptors came from a man aged 45-60 years in good health.

The chain uses TRBV14 and TRBJ2-1; 9 bases line up with TRBD1. CDR1 SGHDN and CDR2 FVKESK come from the germline V gene. The CDR3 has 15 amino acids. V shed 4 bases and J 6 bases; nucleotides not matched to a gene: 7. Here the CDR3 reads CASSRPGTGRNEQFF. The CDR3 DNA sequence: TGTGCCAGCAGCCGGCCCGGGACAGGGCGCAATGAGCAGTTCTTC.

This clonotype was seen a handful of times. This chain joins TRBV20-1 and TRBJ2-7; maybe TRBD1 (5 bases). V shed 2 bases and J shed 5 bases, with 19 bases lying between them. The germline V gene has CDR1 DFQATT and CDR2 SNEGSKA (reference sequence). CDR3 length: 15 amino acids. CDR3 region: CSARIPGFSPNEQYF. CDR3 coding DNA: TGCAGTGCTAGAATACCAGGGTTCTCTCCGAACGAGCAGTACTTC.

This clonotype was observed at least ten times. The V call is TRBV6-5, the J call TRBJ2-1, with TRBD1 matching 9 bases. This CDR3 has 16 residues. V shed 2 bases and J 2 bases; nucleotides not matched to a gene: 4. Germline V CDR1 and CDR2: MNHEY, SVGAGI. The CDR3 DNA reads as TGTGCCAGCAGTTACACGACAGGGGGGCCCTACAATGAGCAGTTCTTC. Amino acids: CASSYTTGGPYNEQFF.

V is TRBV27 and J is TRBJ2-4; possibly TRBD1 for D (5 bases). CDR1 and CDR2 (germline): MNHEY, SMNVEV (reference sequence). V dropped 3 bases and J dropped 6 bases, with 15 bases sitting between them. The CDR3 length is 15 residues. CDR3 nucleotide sequence: TGTGCCAGCAGTTTCCTTGGGCAGGGCGTAAACATTCAGTACTTC. Amino acid sequence: CASSFLGQGVNIQYF.

The J gene is TRBJ2-6, the V gene TRBV7-3, with TRBD1 as a possible D gene (5 bases). V shed 5 bases and J shed 0 bases, with 8 bases lying between them. This CDR3 comprises 15 residues. Germline CDR1 SGHTA, CDR2 FQGTGA. For the CDR3, the DNA is TGTGCCAGCAGCCTAGACAGCTCTGGGGCCAACGTCCTGACTTTC. The encoded protein is CASSLDSSGANVLTF.

The chain carries TRBV5-5 and TRBJ2-5; D is unresolved. The V gene's germline CDR1 is SGHKS and CDR2 YYEKEE (reference sequence). V lost 2 bases to trimming and J lost 5 bases, with 13 bases between them. There are 14 residues in the CDR3. The CDR3 DNA is TGTGCCAGCAGCTTTGGGTCTGAAGAGGAGACCCAGTACTTC. Protein: CASSFGSEEETQYF.

This clonotype was picked up a small number of times. The chain employs TRBV10-3 and TRBJ2-6, with a weak D call TRBD1 (6 bases). The CDR3 spans 16 residues. Germline V gives CDR1 ENHRY, CDR2 SYGVKD. The ends were cut back, 7 bases at V and 1 base at J, with 14 bases in the middle. The CDR3 sequence is CAITGQGQSGANVLTF. The DNA of the CDR3 is TGTGCCATCACGGGGCAGGGACAATCTGGGGCCAACGTCCTGACTTTC.

CDR3 coding DNA: TGCGCCAGCAGCTCCTACCGGGTCCGTCGGGGGGGAGAGACCCAGTACTTC. As protein: CASSSYRVRRGGETQYF. This rearrangement joins TRBV5-1 to TRBJ2-5; 8 positions match TRBD2. The CDR3 spans 17 residues. The V gene end was trimmed by 3 bases and the J gene end by 4 bases; junction bases not matched to a gene: 14. Germline CDR1 and CDR2: SGHRS and YFSETQ. The complete variable domain, with remaining parts taken from reference TRBV5-1 and TRBJ2-5, reads KAGVTQTPRYLIKTRGQQVTLSCSPISGHRSVSWYQQTPGQGLQFLFEYFSETQRNKGNFPGRFSGRQFSNSRSEMNVSTLELGDSALYLCASSSYRVRRGGETQYFGPGTRLLVL.

In this sample, this clonotype turned up many times. The chain links TRBV4-1 to TRBJ1-4; D unresolved. Germline V gene data show CDR1 as MGHRA and CDR2 as YSYEKL. This CDR3 is built from 14 residues. Trimming removed 0 bases from V and 12 bases from J, with 14 bases in between. In DNA, the CDR3 is TGCGCCAGCAGCCAAGATCAGACATTCCGGGAACTGTTTTTT. Translated, it gives CASSQDQTFRELFF.

This clonotype has a count of ten or more. The gene calls are TRBV29-1 and TRBJ1-2, with D perhaps TRBD1 (6 bases). CDR1 SQVTM and CDR2 ANQGSEA come from the germline V gene. The CDR3 sequence is 11 residues long. V lost 4 bases and J 6 bases, leaving 9 bases between the germline ends. The CDR3 DNA sequence: TGCAGCGTTGGACAGGACCATGGCTACACCTTC. It encodes CSVGQDHGYTF.

This sequence joins TRBV6-5 and TRBJ2-7; a possible D gene is TRBD1 (5 bases). Trimming cost V 0 bases and J 7 bases, with 19 bases left between them. CDR1 is MNHEY and CDR2 is SVGAGI in the germline V gene. CDR3 size: 16 residues. The CDR3 protein is CASSYSTAGRKSEQYF. Here the CDR3 DNA reads TGTGCCAGCAGTTACTCGACGGCAGGGCGCAAATCGGAGCAGTACTTC.

This clonotype has more than one count but fewer than ten. The V gene is TRBV6-1, the J gene TRBJ2-3; D remains unclear. V dropped 6 bases and J dropped 1 base, with 8 bases sitting between them. Germline assignment: CDR1 MNHNS and CDR2 SASEGT. The CDR3 is 13 residues long. The CDR3 loop is CASRISGTDTQYF. CDR3 in DNA: TGTGCCAGCAGAATCAGCGGCACAGATACGCAGTATTTT.

This clonotype appeared a few times. This chain uses TRBV20-1 with TRBJ1-5, with D perhaps matching TRBD1 (5 bases). This CDR3 region has 15 residues. V gave up 3 bases and J gave up 0 bases, with 12 bases separating them. Germline V CDR1 and CDR2: DFQATT, SNEGSKA (reference sequence). CDR3 coding DNA: TGCAGTGCTAGGACCACAGGTTATAGCAATCAGCCCCAGCATTTT. Translated: CSARTTGYSNQPQHF.

The chain has TRBV4-1 and TRBJ2-7, with TRBD2 matching 9 bases. The CDR3 length is 14 residues. Germline CDR1 is MGHRA and CDR2 is YSYEKL. Unmatched junction bases numbered 3, after V lost 1 base and J lost 5 bases. The CDR3 here is CASSQGAGGHEQYF. Here the CDR3 DNA reads TGCGCCAGCAGCCAAGGAGCGGGGGGCCACGAGCAGTACTTC.

This chain links TRBV6-5 with TRBJ2-3; D not certain. The V end lost 1 base, the J end lost 0 bases, and 14 bases lay between the germline ends. The germline gives CDR1 MNHEY, CDR2 SVGAGI. The CDR3 contains 17 residues. CDR3 region: CASSYWPDGTSTDTQYF. In DNA form, the CDR3 reads TGTGCCAGCAGTTACTGGCCGGACGGAACTAGCACAGATACGCAGTATTTT.

This chain connects TRBV10-2 to TRBJ1-2, with D unresolved. Germline assignment: CDR1 WSHSY and CDR2 SAAADI. The CDR3 consists of 18 residues. The germline V and J ends were trimmed by 2 bases and 4 bases, with 23 bases remaining between them. The CDR3 loop reads CASSEALGRIGSSYGYTF. The CDR3 nucleotides are TGCGCCAGCAGTGAGGCGTTGGGGAGAATTGGCAGTTCCTATGGCTACACCTTC.

This chain joins TRBV5-1 and TRBJ2-3; D is unclear. This CDR3 contains 15 residues. V was cut by 1 base and J by 0 bases, with 9 bases left in between. Germline-derived CDR1 and CDR2 are SGHRS and YFSETQ. CDR3 bases: TGCGCCAGCAGCTTGCCAGTACAGAGCACAGATACGCAGTATTTT. It encodes CASSLPVQSTDTQYF.

V gene TRBV5-4 combines with J gene TRBJ2-1; D unresolved. The length of the CDR3 is 12 residues. CDR1 SGHNT and CDR2 YYREEE come from the germline V gene (reference sequence). V was clipped by 2 bases and J by 5 bases, with 5 bases between them. CDR3 loop: CASSFDHNEQFF. As DNA, the CDR3 is TGTGCCAGCAGCTTCGACCACAATGAGCAGTTCTTC.

This clonotype was found many times. The V call is TRBV29-1, the J call TRBJ2-1; TRBD2 agrees at 11 bases. Trimming removed 7 bases from V and 8 bases from J; junction bases left unmatched: 16. The V gene's germline CDR1 is SQVTM and CDR2 ANQGSEA. The CDR3 length is 16 residues. This CDR3 is CSAGGASGGRSYEQFF. For the CDR3, the DNA is TGCAGCGCCGGCGGGGCTAGCGGGGGGAGGTCCTATGAGCAGTTCTTC.

This clonotype showed up just a few times. The chain carries TRBV20-1 and TRBJ2-3, with 9 bases identical to TRBD2. This CDR3 is 13 amino acids long. Trimming took 6 bases from V and 10 from J; bases not matched to a gene: 11. CDR1 and CDR2 (germline): DFQATT, SNEGSKA (reference sequence). The CDR3 reads CSARELAGRAQYF. The CDR3 nucleotides read TGCAGTGCAAGGGAGCTAGCGGGACGTGCGCAGTATTTT.

In its sample, this clonotype was seen a few times. This rearrangement joins TRBV20-1 to TRBJ1-5; no reliable D call. Germline-derived CDR1 and CDR2 are DFQATT and SNEGSKA (reference sequence). Trimming cost V 8 bases and J 2 bases, with 16 bases left between them. The CDR3 contains 14 residues. CDR3 region: CSPAKLLGNQPQHF. CDR3 nucleotides: TGCAGTCCAGCTAAATTGCTTGGCAATCAGCCCCAGCATTTT.